These T cell receptor beta chains were read from a single sample in a study of T-cell reconstitution after alpha-beta-depleted transplantation in children. One entry per CDR3 protein results from TCRdb running MiXCR on the PCR reads. Among around 300,000 distinct CDR3 sequences listed, 10% were seen once. Source: PBMCs, taken before TCRalphabeta/CD19-depleted stem cell transplant. The receptors were sampled from a boy in the first two years of life with acute myeloid leukemia, due to receive a stem cell transplant. Both conserved end residues are part of each CDR3. The order of the fields is D gene, clone size, CDR3 length, V gene, J gene, CDR3 protein, CDR3 DNA. A D gene is named only where the DNA matches it firmly. Clone size, where shown, is once, few, many, or a class for clones that have expanded.

TRBD2	many	18	TRBV4-3	TRBJ2-3	CASSHLILTSGYTDTQYF	TGCGCCAGCAGCCACCTTATCCTGACTAGCGGCTACACAGATACGCAGTATTTT
.	.	15	TRBV27	TRBJ2-7	CASRLGRSELNEQYF	TGTGCCAGCAGGTTAGGTCGGTCGGAGCTCAACGAGCAGTACTTC
.	many	14	TRBV9	TRBJ1-6	CASSAELGSGPLHF	TGTGCCAGCAGCGCAGAACTCGGGTCAGGGCCCCTCCACTTT
TRBD2	few	15	TRBV28	TRBJ2-7	CASSMREGRIYEQYF	TGTGCCAGCAGTATGCGGGAGGGCCGAATTTACGAGCAGTACTTC
.	few	16	TRBV5-1	TRBJ1-1	CASSSRSGASRTEAFF	TGCGCCAGCAGCTCTCGGTCGGGGGCGAGTCGCACTGAAGCTTTCTTT
TRBD2	many	21	TRBV3-1	TRBJ2-5	CASSRTAFTSGGNTPQETQYF	TGTGCCAGCAGCCGGACAGCATTTACTAGCGGGGGCAATACCCCACAAGAGACCCAGTACTTC
.	many	13	TRBV7-3	TRBJ2-1	CASSSGLTNEQFF	TGTGCCAGCAGCTCGGGACTCACCAATGAGCAGTTCTTC
.	.	17	TRBV24-1	TRBJ1-6	CATSDLKGKSYNSPLHF	TGTGCCACCAGTGATTTGAAGGGGAAGAGCTATAATTCACCCCTCCACTTT
TRBD1	many	14	TRBV24-1	TRBJ2-5	CATSTRDRQETQYF	TGTGCCACCAGTACCCGGGACAGACAAGAGACCCAGTACTTC
TRBD1	many	16	TRBV18	TRBJ2-7	CASSPLLGQGAYEQYF	TGTGCCAGCTCACCACTATTGGGACAGGGTGCCTACGAGCAGTACTTC
TRBD1	few	16	TRBV18	TRBJ1-4	CASSPNQGASSEKLFF	TGTGCCAGCTCACCTAACCAGGGGGCGTCTAGTGAAAAACTGTTTTTT
TRBD2	many	15	TRBV12-3/TRBV12-4	TRBJ2-1	CASRRTSGSVHEQFF	TGTGCCAGCAGGAGGACTAGCGGGAGTGTGCATGAGCAGTTCTTC